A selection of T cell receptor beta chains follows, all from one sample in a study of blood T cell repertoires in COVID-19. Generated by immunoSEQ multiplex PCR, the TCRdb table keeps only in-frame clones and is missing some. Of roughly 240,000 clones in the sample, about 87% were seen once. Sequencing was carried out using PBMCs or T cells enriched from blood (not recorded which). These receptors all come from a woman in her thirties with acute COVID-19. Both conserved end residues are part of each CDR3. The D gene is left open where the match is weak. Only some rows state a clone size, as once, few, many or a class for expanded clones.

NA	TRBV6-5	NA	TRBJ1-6	CASRATQGINSPLHF	TGTGCCAGCAGAGCCACACAGGGTATCAATTCACCCCTCCACTTT
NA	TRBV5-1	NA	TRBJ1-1	CASSSLLGSGTEAFF	TGCGCCAGCAGCTCCTTGTTAGGGTCGGGGACTGAAGCTTTCTTT
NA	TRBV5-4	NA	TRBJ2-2	CASRDWGEPGELFF	TGTGCCAGCAGGGACTGGGGGGAACCCGGGGAGCTGTTTTTT
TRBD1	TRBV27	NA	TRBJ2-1	CASSQTGTGFDEQFF	TGTGCCAGCAGTCAGACCGGGACAGGGTTCGATGAGCAGTTCTTC
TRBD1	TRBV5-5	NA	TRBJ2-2	CASRGAGTVDTGELFF	TGTGCCAGCAGGGGGGCTGGGACAGTTGACACCGGGGAGCTGTTTTTT
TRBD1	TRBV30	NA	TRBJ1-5	CAWSVLGQGSNQPQHF	TGTGCCTGGAGTGTACTAGGACAGGGAAGCAATCAGCCCCAGCATTTT
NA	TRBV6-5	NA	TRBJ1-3	CASSSGGGNTIYF	TGTGCCAGCAGCTCGGGGGGCGGAAACACCATATATTTT
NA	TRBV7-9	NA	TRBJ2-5	CASSLLAQETQYF	TGTGCCAGCAGTCTTCTGGCCCAAGAGACCCAGTACTTC
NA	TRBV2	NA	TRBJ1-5	CASTLGAAQLYQPQHF	TGTGCCAGCACTTTGGGAGCAGCCCAGTTGTATCAGCCCCAGCATTTT
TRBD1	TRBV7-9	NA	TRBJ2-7	CASSATLGRTGTYEQYF	TGTGCCAGCAGCGCAACCCTGGGTCGGACAGGGACCTACGAGCAGTACTTC
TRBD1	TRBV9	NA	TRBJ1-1	CASSVDGTGGTEAFF	TGTGCCAGCAGCGTCGACGGGACAGGGGGCACTGAAGCTTTCTTT
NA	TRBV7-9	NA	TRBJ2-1	CASSLPFGADEQFF	TGTGCCAGCAGCTTACCATTTGGGGCAGACGAGCAGTTCTTC
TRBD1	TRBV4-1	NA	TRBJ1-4	CASSRYRGNEKLFF	TGCGCCAGCAGCCGGTACAGGGGGAACGAAAAACTGTTTTTT
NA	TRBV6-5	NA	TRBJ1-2	CASSYSGFYGYTF	TGTGCCAGCAGTTACTCGGGCTTCTATGGCTACACCTTC
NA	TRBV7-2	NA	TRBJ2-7	CASSFTDTYEQYF	TGTGCCAGCAGCTTCACTGACACCTACGAGCAGTACTTC
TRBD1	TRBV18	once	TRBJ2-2	CASSDRGRIGGELFF	TGTGCCAGCTCAGACAGGGGGCGAATCGGCGGGGAGCTGTTTTTT